The TCR beta chain under discussion was sequenced for a study of cytomegalovirus exposure and HLA in healthy donors. Findings and limits, study-wide: The majority of CMV-associated TCR beta chains were reported as apparently HLA-restricted in a later analysis. Within an earlier analysis, most TCR beta V segments proved productive either about 90% or about 30% of the time. In all likelihood, a cluster of highly shared sequence variants was a sequencing artifact.

PCR was performed using 60 Vbeta and 13 Jbeta primers. Assay: immunoSEQ multiplex PCR; the TCRdb copy retains only in-frame clones and omits some. There are about 140,000 clones in the sample; 75% occur only once, and around 3.2% lies in the top ten. Trimming stripped 4 bases from V and 4 bases from J, with 17 bases between. This CDR3 region has 15 residues. Germline V gives CDR1 SEHNR, CDR2 FQNEAQ (reference sequence). Donors likely had unrecorded immune exposures despite being nominally healthy when sampled. About this clone: What it recognizes is unknown.

The clonotype comes from a man aged 35-49 years in good health and CMV-seronegative. The chain employs TRBV7-9 and TRBJ2-7, with D maybe TRBD1 (5 bases). The sample taken for sequencing was PBMCs. Written as DNA, the CDR3 is TGTGCCAGCAGCTCTACGGACATTACGTATTACGAGCAGTACTTC. Its translation: CASSSTDITYYEQYF. Filled out from reference TRBV7-9 and TRBJ2-7, the complete variable domain reads DTGVSQNPRHKITKRGQNVTFRCDPISEHNRLYWYRQTLGQGPEFLTYFQNEAQLEKSRLLSDRFSAERPKGSFSTLEIQRTEQGDSAMYLCASSSTDITYYEQYFGPGTRLTVT.